These 32 T cell receptor beta chains originate from one sample sequenced in a study of shared clonotypes between healthy human individuals. Only in-frame clones appear in the TCRdb table, and some are missing; sequencing was by immunoSEQ multiplex PCR. The sample contains over 2 million clones, 80% to 95% of which appear only once. Sequences were obtained from naive CD4+ T cells from PBMCs. Stated subset: CD45RA+ positively selected. These receptors were collected from a man between 18 and 35 years old in good health. Some clones in this sample may be carry-over from other donors' samples.

A remark on this clone: Other DNA variants within this sample encode the same CDR3. The V gene is TRBV5-6, the J gene TRBJ1-4; D not certain. There are 14 residues in the CDR3. The germline V and J ends were trimmed by 4 bases and 3 bases, with 10 bases remaining between them. CDR1 is SGHDT and CDR2 is YYEEEE in the germline V gene. The CDR3 sequence is CASSLDGANEKLFF. CDR3 nucleotide sequence: TGTGCCAGCAGCCTGGACGGGGCTAATGAAAAACTGTTTTTT.

The chain carries TRBV7-2 and TRBJ1-1; 7 bases fit TRBD1. Trimming at V came to 0 bases and at J to 0 bases, leaving 10 bases not matched to a gene. Germline-derived CDR1 and CDR2 are SGHTA and FQGNSA. The CDR3 spans 18 residues. The CDR3: CASSLAEGASLLNTEAFF. The CDR3 DNA reads TGTGCCAGCAGCTTAGCGGAGGGGGCGTCCCTTCTGAACACTGAAGCTTTCTTT.

This rearrangement joins TRBV29-1 to TRBJ2-1, with 7 bases identical to TRBD2. Trimming removed 5 bases from V and 8 bases from J; junction bases left unmatched: 12. Germline CDR1 SQVTM, CDR2 ANQGSEA. The CDR3 loop spans 14 amino acids. In nucleotides, the CDR3 is TGCAGCGTTAATCGGTGGGAGGGCTTGGATGAGCAGTTCTTC. It translates to CSVNRWEGLDEQFF.

This clone was counted a single time. The chain recombines TRBV5-6 with TRBJ2-7, with 7 positions matching TRBD1. The CDR3 covers 19 residues. V trimming: 0 bases; J trimming: 0 bases; junction bases outside the gene matches: 15. Germline V gives CDR1 SGHDT, CDR2 YYEEEE. CDR3 amino acids: CASSLAGQGQPLFSYEQYF. For the CDR3, the DNA is TGTGCCAGCAGCTTGGCCGGTCAGGGACAGCCCCTTTTCTCCTACGAGCAGTACTTC. Variable domain in full (rest from reference TRBV5-6 and TRBJ2-7): DAGVTQSPTHLIKTRGQQVTLRCSPKSGHDTVSWYQQALGQGPQFIFQYYEEEERQRGNFPDRFSGHQFPNYSSELNVNALLLGDSALYLCASSLAGQGQPLFSYEQYFGPGTRLTVT.

On this clone itself: This specimen includes other DNA sequences encoding the same CDR3. The chain joins TRBV20-1 to TRBJ2-7; either TRBD1 or TRBD2 may fit D (5 bases each). This CDR3 comprises 10 residues. Trimming pared 6 bases from V and 7 bases from J, leaving 10 bases between. Germline CDR1 and CDR2: DFQATT and SNEGSKA (reference sequence). The CDR3 sequence: CSAGVGEQYF. In nucleotides, the CDR3 is TGCAGTGCGGGGGTGGGAGAGCAGTACTTC.

This clone was observed a handful of times. This sample also contains other DNA sequences that code for the same CDR3. V gene TRBV5-1 combines with J gene TRBJ2-3, with D hard to call. Trimming took 0 bases from V and 5 from J, leaving 4 bases between them. The V gene's germline CDR1 is SGHRS and CDR2 YFSETQ. The CDR3 is made up of 12 amino acids. The CDR3 DNA reads TGCGCCAGCAGCTTGGCCGGAGATACGCAGTATTTT. Encoded protein: CASSLAGDTQYF.

This clone appeared once. J is TRBJ2-6 and V is TRBV27; the D gene is possibly TRBD1 (7 bases). Germline-derived CDR1 and CDR2 are MNHEY and SMNVEV (reference sequence). This CDR3 spans 17 amino acids. Trimming stripped 5 bases from V and 2 bases from J, with 16 bases between. CDR3: CASSGRTGKPGANVLTF. The CDR3 nucleotides read TGTGCCAGCAGTGGGAGGACAGGCAAACCTGGGGCCAACGTCCTGACTTTC.

This chain joins TRBV7-9 and TRBJ2-5; D remains unclear. This CDR3 is 14 amino acids long. The germline gives CDR1 SEHNR, CDR2 FQNEAQ (reference sequence). Deletions cut 3 bases from V and 1 base from J, with 9 bases between. CDR3 sequence (DNA): TGTGCCAGCAGCTTTATTAGTCCCCAAGAGACCCAGTACTTC. It yields the protein CASSFISPQETQYF.

This clone was detected only once. This sequence joins TRBV7-9 and TRBJ2-5; the D gene is possibly TRBD2 (6 bases). Trimming left V 5 bases short and J 1 base short, with 11 bases between. This CDR3 contains 14 residues. Germline CDR1 is SEHNR and CDR2 is FQNEAQ (reference sequence). CDR3 protein: CASSGGASQETQYF. The CDR3 DNA sequence: TGTGCCAGCAGCGGCGGGGCATCCCAAGAGACCCAGTACTTC.

The chain has TRBV4-1 and TRBJ1-1; tentatively, D is TRBD1 (5 bases). The CDR3 is made up of 14 amino acids. Trimming stripped 6 bases from V and 5 bases from J, with 16 bases between. CDR1 and CDR2 (germline): MGHRA, YSYEKL. The DNA for the CDR3 is TGCGCCAGCAGGGCCCAGGGAACCCAAACTGAAGCTTTCTTT. This sequence encodes CASRAQGTQTEAFF.

J is TRBJ2-1 and V is TRBV7-9; 8 nucleotides agree with TRBD1. V shed 5 bases and J 13 bases; nucleotides not matched to a gene: 4. The germline V gene has CDR1 SEHNR and CDR2 FQNEAQ (reference sequence). The CDR3 length is 11 residues. The CDR3 here is CASSAGQGQFF. The CDR3 nucleotides are TGTGCCAGCAGCGCCGGACAGGGTCAGTTCTTC.

J is TRBJ2-7 and V is TRBV11-2; D is ambiguous. V was shortened by 3 bases and J by 3 bases, with 3 bases between the two germline ends. The CDR3 consists of 11 residues. Germline V gene data show CDR1 as SGHAT and CDR2 as FQNNGV. This CDR3 reads CASSLNYEQYF. In DNA form, the CDR3 reads TGTGCCAGCAGCTTGAACTACGAGCAGTACTTC.

CDR3 amino acids: CASSLAMSSGRYEQYF. In DNA form, the CDR3 reads TGTGCCAGCAGCTTAGCGATGTCTAGCGGGAGGTACGAGCAGTACTTC. This chain uses TRBV7-2 with TRBJ2-7, with TRBD2 matching over 11 bases. The CDR3 consists of 16 residues. V gave up 0 bases and J gave up 4 bases; unmatched junction bases: 5. Per the germline V gene, CDR1 is SGHTA and CDR2 is FQGNSA.

This rearrangement joins TRBV5-4 to TRBJ1-4, with 8 bases matching TRBD1. V lost 4 bases and J lost 8; bases outside the gene matches: 10. The germline V gene has CDR1 SGHNT and CDR2 YYREEE (reference sequence). The CDR3 is made up of 15 amino acids. CDR3 nucleotides: TGTGCCAGCAGCCCGGGACAGGCCTCACGGGAAAAACTGTTTTTT. As protein: CASSPGQASREKLFF.

The chain is built from TRBV14 and TRBJ1-1; D gene unclear. Germline V gene sequence: CDR1 SGHDN, CDR2 FVKESK. Deletions cut 2 bases from V and 5 bases from J, with 15 bases between. This CDR3 has 15 residues. CDR3 coding DNA: TGTGCCAGCAGCCAACCCGGAGTTTTGAGGACTGAAGCTTTCTTT. Protein product: CASSQPGVLRTEAFF.

The chain couples TRBV6-5 to TRBJ1-4; weak D call: TRBD1 (6 bases). Germline CDR1 reads MNHEY; CDR2 reads SVGAGI. The V gene lost 0 bases and the J gene lost 10 bases, with 15 bases spanning the gap. This CDR3 contains 15 residues. The CDR3 loop reads CASSYSARGAGKLFF. DNA for the CDR3: TGTGCCAGCAGTTACTCGGCCCGGGGGGCGGGAAAACTGTTTTTT.

This chain connects TRBV10-3 to TRBJ2-7; 7 bases map to TRBD1. The J segment lost 2 bases and the V segment lost 6 bases, leaving 7 bases of the junction unmatched. CDR3 length equals 14 residues. Germline CDR1 and CDR2: ENHRY and SYGVKD. CDR3 sequence (DNA): TGTGCCATCAGAGCAGACAGGGTGGCCTACGAGCAGTACTTC. Its translation: CAIRADRVAYEQYF.

The chain joins TRBV19 to TRBJ2-3; D may be TRBD2 (6 bases). V lost 3 bases and J lost 0, with 10 bases in between. The V gene's germline CDR1 is LNHDA and CDR2 SQIVND (reference sequence). The CDR3 contains 15 residues. In DNA, the CDR3 is TGTGCCAGTAGTATGCTAGCGATTAGCACAGATACGCAGTATTTT. It yields the protein CASSMLAISTDTQYF.

The chain recombines TRBV6-1 with TRBJ2-1; D unresolved. V was cut by 5 bases and J by 7 bases, with 15 bases left in between. This CDR3 is 14 amino acids long. The germline gives CDR1 MNHNS, CDR2 SASEGT. CDR3 DNA: TGTGCCAGCAGTTCCGGTCGGTGGGTGAATGAGCAGTTCTTC. It specifies CASSSGRWVNEQFF.

This clone was observed a single time. The V call is TRBV28, the J call TRBJ1-3; maybe TRBD1 (5 bases). Per the germline V gene, CDR1 is MDHEN and CDR2 is SYDVKM. V was trimmed by 4 bases and J by 4 bases, leaving 8 bases between them. This CDR3 spans 13 amino acids. As DNA, the CDR3 is TGTGCCAGCAGTTCCCCAGGGGGAAACACCATATATTTT. It translates to CASSSPGGNTIYF.

The rearrangement links TRBV28 to TRBJ1-2, with D perhaps matching TRBD1 (5 bases). This CDR3 has 15 residues. Trimming took 6 bases from V and 5 from J, leaving 19 bases between them. Per germline, CDR1 MDHEN and CDR2 SYDVKM. The CDR3 nucleotides read TGTGCCAGCAGAGACTCCGGCACAGGAGAATATGGCTACACCTTC. This codes for CASRDSGTGEYGYTF.

Only one count was recorded for this clone. The chain uses TRBV28 and TRBJ1-5, with a tentative D call TRBD1 (5 bases). Trimming shortened V by 7 bases and J by 0 bases, and 16 bases separated the two germline ends. The germline CDR1 and CDR2 sequences are MDHEN and SYDVKM. This CDR3 is built from 16 residues. CDR3 DNA sequence: TGTGCCAGCACCGACAGTGGGAGATATAGCAATCAGCCCCAGCATTTT. Protein: CASTDSGRYSNQPQHF.

Written as DNA, the CDR3 is TGTGCCAGCTCACAGCAGGGCGGAAGGAACACCGGGGAGCTGTTTTTT. Protein product: CASSQQGGRNTGELFF. The chain employs TRBV18 and TRBJ2-2, with D tentatively TRBD1 (5 bases). The V gene's germline CDR1 is KGHSH and CDR2 LQKENI. The CDR3 sequence is 16 residues long. The ends were cut back, 4 bases at V and 1 base at J, with 13 bases in the middle.

The chain links TRBV25-1 to TRBJ2-5; 8 bases match TRBD2. The end of the DNA aligns better with TRBJ2-7, so the J call may be wrong. The germline V gene has CDR1 MGHDK and CDR2 SYGVNS. The CDR3 has 16 amino acids. Here the CDR3 reads CASSDSGITLGVEQYF. Written as DNA, the CDR3 is TGTGCCAGCAGTGATAGCGGGATCACATTAGGCGTCGAGCAGTACTTC.

The chain carries TRBV11-3 and TRBJ2-3, with TRBD2 matching over 11 bases. From germline, CDR1 is SGHNT and CDR2 YENEEA. CDR3 length: 14 amino acids. J gave up 4 bases and V 4 bases, and 1 base lay outside the gene matches. This CDR3 is CASSWTSGSDTQYF. The DNA of the CDR3 is TGTGCCAGCAGCTGGACTAGCGGGTCAGATACGCAGTATTTT. Variable domain in full (rest from reference TRBV11-3 and TRBJ2-3): EAGVVQSPRYKIIEKKQPVAFWCNPISGHNTLYWYLQNLGQGPELLIRYENEEAVDDSQLPKDRFSAERLKGVDSTLKIQPAELGDSAVYLCASSWTSGSDTQYFGPGTRLTVL.

The chain carries TRBV10-1 and TRBJ1-5; 7 bases are a match to TRBD1. V dropped 5 bases and J dropped 1; count of bases not matched to a gene: 5. This CDR3 spans 15 amino acids. The germline gives CDR1 WNHNN, CDR2 SYGVQD (reference sequence). The CDR3 here is CASSSGGKSNQPQHF. The CDR3 DNA follows: TGCGCCAGCAGTTCAGGGGGAAAAAGCAATCAGCCCCAGCATTTT.

The CDR3 region is CASSGGGLNTEAFF. CDR3 bases: TGTGCCAGCAGCGGAGGGGGATTGAACACTGAAGCTTTCTTT. The chain recombines TRBV7-9 with TRBJ1-1; TRBD1 is a possible D gene (6 bases). The CDR3 has 14 residues. V was pared by 5 bases and J by 0 bases, with 10 bases between. Germline lookup yields CDR1 SEHNR and CDR2 FQNEAQ (reference sequence).

V gene TRBV6-1 combines with J gene TRBJ1-5; perhaps TRBD1 as D (6 bases). CDR3 size: 15 residues. V was pared by 7 bases and J by 6 bases, with 19 bases between. Germline CDR1 and CDR2: MNHNS and SASEGT. CDR3: CASNEGGAGGQPQHF. CDR3 bases: TGTGCCAGCAATGAGGGGGGGGCCGGTGGTCAGCCCCAGCATTTT.

V gene TRBV4-1 combines with J gene TRBJ1-2, with D unclear. The CDR3 has 15 residues. Trimming removed 1 base at V and 5 bases at J, with 14 bases between. CDR1 and CDR2 from the germline V gene are MGHRA and YSYEKL. The CDR3, as DNA: TGCGCCAGCAGCCAAGCAATGGCAGCATATTATGGCTACACCTTC. Encoded protein: CASSQAMAAYYGYTF.

This clone was seen a single time. The gene calls are TRBV4-1 and TRBJ2-3, with 7 bases matching TRBD2. J lost 5 bases, V lost 7 bases, and 18 bases had no gene match. This CDR3 comprises 17 residues. From germline, CDR1 is MGHRA and CDR2 YSYEKL. The CDR3 protein is CASTPLAGGRLRDTQYF. The DNA of the CDR3 is TGCGCCAGCACCCCCTTGGCTGGCGGGAGATTGAGAGATACGCAGTATTTT.

This chain links TRBV10-1 with TRBJ2-2; 12 nucleotides agree with TRBD2. The CDR3 spans 15 residues. In germline, CDR1 is WNHNN, CDR2 SYGVQD (reference sequence). The junction had 2 bases not matched to a gene; V was cut back by 3 bases and J by 6 bases. This CDR3 is CASSESSGRAGELFF. CDR3 coding DNA: TGCGCCAGCAGTGAATCTAGCGGGAGGGCCGGGGAGCTGTTTTTT.

The gene calls are TRBV15 and TRBJ1-6; D call uncertain. V was cut by 5 bases and J by 10 bases, with 9 bases left in between. CDR1 and CDR2 from the germline V gene are LNHNV and YYDKDF (reference sequence). The CDR3 loop spans 12 amino acids. In nucleotides, the CDR3 is TGTGCCACCAGCCGTATGCGGTCACCCCTCCACTTT. Translating it yields CATSRMRSPLHF.